This T cell receptor beta chain was profiled in a study of pediatric ulcerative colitis (dated by TCRdb to between 2018 and 2021). With respect to the entire study: Among the ulcerative colitis patients, about seven had pancolitis and two had left-sided colitis, and histology in every patient was consistent with ulcerative colitis. From nine newly diagnosed, treatment-naive pediatric ulcerative colitis patients and four non-IBD control children, paired blood and rectal samples were collected. The Pediatric Ulcerative Colitis Activity Index classified a couple of patients as having mild disease, several as having moderate disease and three as having acute severe colitis. Overall study results and their limits: A couple of rectal CDR3 clonotypes were found in every ulcerative colitis patient but in no control. Repertoires were derived from total lymphocyte DNA, so rare subsets such as regulatory T cells may have patterns not reflected. Controls, mild-moderate and acute severe colitis patients were separated by rectal repertoire features, and reduced rectal diversity due to clonal expansions was observed in acute severe colitis. Significantly higher autologous blood-rectal clonal overlap was found in ulcerative colitis patients than in controls, which suggested increased T cell trafficking to inflamed tissue. For technical reasons, blood samples from a couple of patients gave substantially fewer templates, and these samples were excluded from the blood-rectal overlap analysis. Blood-derived T cells may have been included in the rectal pinch biopsies, particularly in patients with overt colitis. The healthy control group was small, consisting of only four individuals.

Rearranged CDR3 beta regions were amplified from genomic DNA with multiplex V and J primers using the immunoSEQ TRB Survey service. To keep sequencing depth equal across samples, survey-level depth of up to 500,000 reads per sample was applied. The libraries were purified, combined into pools and sequenced with Illumina technology. Regarding the original processing steps: immunoSEQ online tools were used for productive clonality, sample overlap, pairwise scatters, CDR3 beta length, V/D/J gene usage and productiveness. Alongside Shannon and Simpson indices, calculated diversity was computed as the number of unique rearrangements divided by total templates, multiplied by 100. Z-score normalized data were analyzed by principal component analysis with the R prcomp function and the ggbiplot package. Morisita's index was used to measure clonal overlap between blood and rectum within each subject. Held by TCRdb, this immuneACCESS table contains in-frame sequences only and omits some clones. Under half of the omission traces to an unresolved V gene where checked; the cause of the rest is unknown. For V, J and clone size, that table is used; D and trimming come from the DNA. This sample comprises roughly 45,000 clones, around 78% of them detected only once. Jointly, the top ten make up under 4% of the sample.

During colonoscopy, one to two rectal pinch biopsies were obtained for research purposes. Before the diagnostic colonoscopy, none of the ulcerative colitis patients had been given any immunosuppressive medication. Before DNA isolation, rectal biopsies were subjected to proteinase K digestion. The Wizard kit (Promega) was used to extract genomic DNA from the blood and intestinal samples. By its share of the sample, this clone is medium-sized (0.01 to 0.1%). The target of this receptor is not known. Base qualities were left out, and no much larger clone turns up one base away. This TCR derives from a girl aged 10 to 17 with moderate ulcerative colitis. The specimen was gut tissue.

The CDR3 region: CASSFRAGGNIQYF. Here is the DNA: TGTGCCAGCAGTTTCCGAGCGGGGGGGAACATTCAGTACTTC. The chain couples TRBV27 to TRBJ2-4, and 10 bases in between align with TRBD2. Compared with germline, V lacks 3 bases and J lacks 7 bases; bases without a gene match: 3. The CDR3, from cysteine to phenylalanine, totals 14 residues. The sequence is cut down to CDR3 DNA, 42 bases in frame from base 1. Looking up the germline V gene (reference sequence) yields CDR1 MNHEY and CDR2 SMNVEV.